The clone carrying this T cell receptor (beta chain) was observed at least ten times. Its antigen is still unknown. The germline CDR1 and CDR2 sequences are SGDLS and YYNGEE. The CDR3 contains 13 residues. V lost 3 bases, J lost 5 bases, and 11 bases lay in between. Researchers used 5'RACE with constant-segment primers to make TCR alpha and TCR beta cDNA libraries that carry sample barcodes and UMIs. TCRdb used MiXCR to reprocess the 5' RACE reads, holding one entry per CDR3 protein. This table has 180,000 or so distinct CDR3 sequences, approximately 16% appearing once. The source of the sample is a study of T-cell memory formation after mild COVID-19. Study results and limitations: CD4+ bias marked clones expanding day 15 to 37, unlike balanced contracting clones. Contracting CD4+ clones were located mainly in CM and EM, and CD8+ clones in EMRA. There was no confirmation that second-wave clones peaking on day 37 were SARS-CoV-2 specific.

The V gene is TRBV9, the J gene TRBJ2-5; D might be TRBD1 or TRBD2, each matching 5 bases. Sequences were obtained from PBMCs or a T cell subset sorted from them (not recorded which). This TCR came from an adult woman who had mild COVID-19 (a few samples of this study predate the infection). Cell type and time point are not known. The chain's CDR3 is CASSAGARETQYF. CDR3 sequence (DNA): TGTGCCAGCAGCGCCGGGGCGCGGGAGACCCAGTACTTC.